This T cell receptor (beta chain) appears in the sequencing data of a study of cytomegalovirus exposure and HLA in healthy donors. On this clone itself: Its antigen remains unknown.

The PCR was carried out with 60 Vbeta primers and 13 Jbeta primers. Using immunoSEQ multiplex PCR, the repertoire was profiled, and TCRdb retains in-frame clones only, with some absent. The table has approximately 120,000 clones, 80% seen once. Regarding the study as a whole: Overall, approximately 150 TCR beta chains were annotated as cytomegalovirus-associated.

CDR1 is MNHEY and CDR2 is SVGAGI in the germline V gene. The CDR3 contains 13 residues. V was clipped by 10 bases and J by 3 bases, with 16 bases between them. Sequencing was performed on PBMCs. The source of this sequence is a man under 40 in good health and CMV-seropositive. This rearrangement joins TRBV6-5 to TRBJ2-7; a possible D gene is TRBD2 (5 bases). DNA of the CDR3: TGTGCCACCGCCCGGCGGGTGTACTACGAGCAGTACTTC. Its translation is CATARRVYYEQYF.